The rows below give T cell receptor beta chains drawn from one sample of a study of control samples from healthy donors and cancer patients. The method was immunoSEQ multiplex PCR; TCRdb's version includes in-frame clones alone and lacks a portion of them. This table has around 230,000 clones, 85% to 95% appearing once. The sample consisted of blood. The receptors were gathered from a man aged 45-65 years in good health. The CDR3 runs from the conserved cysteine through the conserved F or W. D genes are given only for firm matches. Some rows mark clone size as missing; the rest say once, few, many or name a class of expanded clone.

abundance	d_gene	v_gene	j_gene	CDR3aa	CDR3nt
-	-	TRBV18	TRBJ1-6	CASSSLRASYNSPLHF	TGTGCCAGCTCATCCCTCCGCGCCTCCTATAATTCACCCCTCCACTTT
-	-	TRBV7-2	TRBJ2-3	CASSLASALTDTQYF	TGTGCCAGCAGCTTAGCGTCAGCTCTCACAGATACGCAGTATTTT
-	-	TRBV7-9	TRBJ2-7	CASSAGGLGYEQYF	TGTGCCAGCAGCGCAGGGGGGCTTGGGTACGAGCAGTACTTC
-	TRBD2	TRBV2	TRBJ2-2	CASSIGLAGATGELFF	TGTGCCAGCAGTATCGGACTAGCGGGGGCCACCGGGGAGCTGTTTTTT
-	-	TRBV7-8	TRBJ1-1	CASSLGMNTEAFF	TGTGCCAGCAGCTTGGGAATGAACACTGAAGCTTTCTTT
-	-	TRBV6-4	TRBJ1-1	CASSERVGPHKAFF	TGTGCCAGCAGTGAGAGGGTCGGCCCTCATAAAGCTTTCTTT
-	-	TRBV5-1	TRBJ2-1	CASSLSVAAEIEQFF	TGCGCCAGCAGCTTAAGCGTAGCCGCGGAAATAGAGCAGTTCTTC
-	TRBD1	TRBV24-1	TRBJ1-2	CATSALDRDYGYTF	TGTGCCACCAGTGCCCTCGACAGGGACTATGGCTACACCTTC
-	-	TRBV4-3	TRBJ1-1	CASSLEVNTEAFF	TGCGCCAGCAGCCTCGAAGTGAACACTGAAGCTTTCTTT
-	-	TRBV28	TRBJ1-1	CASSSPQGSRVGTEAFF	TGTGCCAGCAGTTCCCCTCAGGGGTCTCGGGTAGGCACTGAAGCTTTCTTT
-	-	TRBV7-6	TRBJ2-6	CASSLDRESGANVLTF	TGTGCCAGCAGCTTAGATAGGGAATCTGGGGCCAACGTCCTGACTTTC
-	-	TRBV7-6	TRBJ2-3	CASSSGGAGSGDTQYF	TGTGCCAGCAGCTCAGGCGGGGCAGGGTCAGGAGATACGCAGTATTTT
few	-	TRBV5-1	TRBJ1-2	CASSFQQDYGYTF	TGCGCCAGCAGCTTCCAGCAGGACTATGGCTACACCTTC
-	-	TRBV30	TRBJ2-6	CAWRGGQGSSGANVLTF	TGTGCCTGGCGGGGGGGACAGGGATCTTCTGGGGCCAACGTCCTGACTTTC
-	-	TRBV2	TRBJ1-2	CASSHPGRSGYTF	TGTGCCAGCAGTCACCCAGGGAGATCTGGCTACACCTTC
-	TRBD1	TRBV28	TRBJ1-1	CASRAPGQGGTEAFF	TGTGCCAGCAGGGCACCAGGACAGGGCGGCACTGAAGCTTTCTTT
-	-	TRBV6-5	TRBJ1-4	CASTPGSKNEKLFF	TGTGCCAGCACCCCCGGGAGCAAAAATGAAAAACTGTTTTTT
-	TRBD1	TRBV5-1	TRBJ2-5	CASSLLRTGQKETQYF	TGCGCCAGCAGCTTATTGAGGACAGGGCAGAAAGAGACCCAGTACTTC
-	-	TRBV6-5	TRBJ1-6	CASSYNRRANSPLHF	TGTGCCAGCAGTTACAATAGACGCGCGAATTCACCCCTCCACTTT
-	TRBD2	TRBV6-5	TRBJ2-1	CASSYGLAGGMNEQFF	TGTGCCAGCAGTTATGGACTAGCGGGGGGAATGAATGAGCAGTTCTTC
-	-	TRBV19	TRBJ1-1	CATTTPHRTFSEAFF	TGTGCCACCACTACTCCGCACAGGACGTTCTCTGAAGCTTTCTTT
-	-	TRBV18	TRBJ1-5	CASSRDSNQPQHF	TGTGCCAGCTCGCGGGACAGCAATCAGCCCCAGCATTTT